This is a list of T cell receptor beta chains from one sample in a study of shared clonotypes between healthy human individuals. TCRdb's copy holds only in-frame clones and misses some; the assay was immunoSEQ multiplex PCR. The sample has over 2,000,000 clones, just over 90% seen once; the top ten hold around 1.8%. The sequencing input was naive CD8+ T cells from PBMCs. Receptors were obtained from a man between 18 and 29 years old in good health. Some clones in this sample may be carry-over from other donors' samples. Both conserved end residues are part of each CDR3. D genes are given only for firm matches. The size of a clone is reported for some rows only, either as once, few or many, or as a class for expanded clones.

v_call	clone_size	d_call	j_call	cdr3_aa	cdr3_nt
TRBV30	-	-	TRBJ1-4	CAWSGRGEEKLFF	TGTGCCTGGAGTGGGAGAGGAGAGGAAAAACTGTTTTTT
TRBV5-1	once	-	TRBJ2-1	CASSLALQNNEQFF	TGCGCCAGCAGCTTGGCTTTACAAAACAATGAGCAGTTCTTC
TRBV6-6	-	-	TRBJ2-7	CASSYSNDYEQYF	TGTGCCAGCAGTTACTCGAACGACTACGAGCAGTACTTC
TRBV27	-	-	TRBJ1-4	CASSPQEGPEKLFF	TGTGCCAGCAGTCCCCAGGAGGGGCCGGAAAAACTGTTTTTT
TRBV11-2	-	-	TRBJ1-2	CASSYPDSYGYTF	TGTGCCAGCAGCTACCCCGACTCCTATGGCTACACCTTC
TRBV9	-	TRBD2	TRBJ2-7	CASSVGGGVGSNEQYF	TGTGCCAGCAGCGTAGGCGGGGGAGTGGGGAGTAACGAGCAGTACTTC
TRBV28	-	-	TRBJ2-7	CASSPTGQHYEQYF	TGTGCCAGCAGTCCGACGGGACAACACTACGAGCAGTACTTC
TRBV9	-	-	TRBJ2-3	CASRASDTQYF	TGTGCCAGCAGGGCTTCAGATACGCAGTATTTT
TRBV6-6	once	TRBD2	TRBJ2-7	CASSYGRVYEQYF	TGTGCCAGCAGTTACGGGAGGGTGTACGAGCAGTACTTC
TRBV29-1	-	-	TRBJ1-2	CSTSPTSEGYTF	TGCAGCACTTCCCCCACTTCGGAGGGCTACACCTTC
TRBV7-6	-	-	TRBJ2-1	CASSLAEYNEQFF	TGTGCCAGCAGCTTAGCAGAATACAATGAGCAGTTCTTC
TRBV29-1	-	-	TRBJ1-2	CSVEDGTNYGYTF	TGCAGCGTTGAAGATGGGACTAACTATGGCTACACCTTC
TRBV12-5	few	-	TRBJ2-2	CASGLDQGPAGELFF	TGTGCTAGTGGACTGGACCAGGGCCCGGCCGGGGAGCTGTTTTTT
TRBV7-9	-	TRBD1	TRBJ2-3	CASSLGQGADTQYF	TGTGCCAGCAGCCTGGGACAGGGCGCAGATACGCAGTATTTT
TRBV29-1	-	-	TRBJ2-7	CSVEERGVHSYEQYF	TGCAGCGTTGAAGAACGAGGGGTCCACTCCTACGAGCAGTACTTC
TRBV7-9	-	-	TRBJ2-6	CASSFLPGANVLTF	TGTGCCAGCAGCTTTTTGCCTGGGGCCAACGTCCTGACTTTC
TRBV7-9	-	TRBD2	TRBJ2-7	CASRLADYEQYF	TGTGCCAGCCGACTAGCGGACTACGAGCAGTACTTC
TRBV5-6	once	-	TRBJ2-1	CASSLQRDTGSYNEQFF	TGTGCCAGCAGCTTGCAAAGGGACACGGGCTCCTACAATGAGCAGTTCTTC
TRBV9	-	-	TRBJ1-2	CASSDPALSTF	TGTGCCAGCAGCGACCCCGCTCTGAGCACCTTC
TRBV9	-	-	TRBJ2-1	CASSVSGISYNEQFF	TGTGCCAGCAGCGTATCCGGGATCTCCTACAATGAGCAGTTCTTC
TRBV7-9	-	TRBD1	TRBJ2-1	CASSFGTASHEQFF	TGTGCCAGCAGCTTCGGGACAGCGAGCCATGAGCAGTTCTTC
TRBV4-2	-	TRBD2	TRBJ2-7	CASSPRTGGFEQYF	TGTGCCAGCAGCCCACGGACGGGAGGTTTCGAGCAGTACTTC
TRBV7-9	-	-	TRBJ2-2	CASSRPDTNTGELFF	TGTGCCAGCAGCCGCCCAGACACAAACACCGGGGAGCTGTTTTTT
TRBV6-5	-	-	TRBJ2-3	CASSYSIGGRNTQYF	TGTGCCAGCAGTTACTCGATCGGGGGCCGGAATACGCAGTATTTT
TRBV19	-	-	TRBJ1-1	CASSPGGFTEAFF	TGTGCCAGTTCCCCCGGAGGGTTCACTGAAGCTTTCTTT
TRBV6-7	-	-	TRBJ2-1	CASTVRAGPYYNEQFF	TGTGCCAGCACCGTACGCGCAGGGCCTTACTACAATGAGCAGTTCTTC
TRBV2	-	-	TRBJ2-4	CASSPGFRENIQYF	TGTGCCAGCAGCCCCGGGTTCCGGGAAAACATTCAGTACTTC
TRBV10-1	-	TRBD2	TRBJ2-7	CASSPVAGGYEQYF	TGCGCCAGCAGCCCGGTGGCGGGAGGATACGAGCAGTACTTC
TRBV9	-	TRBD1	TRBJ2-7	CASSVGGQGNYEQYF	TGTGCCAGCAGCGTAGGGGGACAGGGAAACTACGAGCAGTACTTC
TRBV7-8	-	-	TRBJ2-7	CASSQVMSPLDEQYF	TGTGCCAGCAGCCAAGTGATGTCCCCGTTGGACGAGCAGTACTTC
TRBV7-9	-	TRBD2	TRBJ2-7	CASSSGTKYEQYF	TGTGCCAGCAGCTCCGGGACTAAGTACGAGCAGTACTTC
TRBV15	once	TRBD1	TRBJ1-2	CATSRTGKSYGYTF	TGTGCCACCAGCAGGACAGGGAAAAGCTATGGCTACACCTTC
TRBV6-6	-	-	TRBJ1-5	CASSQGMAQPQHF	TGTGCCAGCAGTCAGGGAATGGCTCAGCCCCAGCATTTT
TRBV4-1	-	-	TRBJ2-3	CASSQSSRGPWTQYF	TGCGCCAGCAGCCAAAGCTCGCGGGGCCCGTGGACGCAGTATTTT
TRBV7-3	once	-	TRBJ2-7	CASSLGGRYEQYF	TGTGCCAGCAGCTTAGGGGGACGCTACGAGCAGTACTTC
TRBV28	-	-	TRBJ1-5	CASSLRGWTVNQPQHF	TGTGCCAGCAGTTTAAGAGGTTGGACAGTCAATCAGCCCCAGCATTTT
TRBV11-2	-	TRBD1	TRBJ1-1	CASSLAGQGAAEAFF	TGTGCCAGCAGCTTAGCCGGACAGGGGGCGGCTGAAGCTTTCTTT
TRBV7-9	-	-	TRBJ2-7	CASSLVLSGNHEQYF	TGTGCCAGCAGCTTAGTACTTAGCGGAAACCACGAGCAGTACTTC
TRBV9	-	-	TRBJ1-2	CASRSDYGYTF	TGTGCCAGCAGGAGCGACTATGGCTACACCTTC
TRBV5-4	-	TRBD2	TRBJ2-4	CASSAWGGSLSKNIQYF	TGTGCCAGCAGCGCCTGGGGGGGGTCCCTATCCAAAAACATTCAGTACTTC